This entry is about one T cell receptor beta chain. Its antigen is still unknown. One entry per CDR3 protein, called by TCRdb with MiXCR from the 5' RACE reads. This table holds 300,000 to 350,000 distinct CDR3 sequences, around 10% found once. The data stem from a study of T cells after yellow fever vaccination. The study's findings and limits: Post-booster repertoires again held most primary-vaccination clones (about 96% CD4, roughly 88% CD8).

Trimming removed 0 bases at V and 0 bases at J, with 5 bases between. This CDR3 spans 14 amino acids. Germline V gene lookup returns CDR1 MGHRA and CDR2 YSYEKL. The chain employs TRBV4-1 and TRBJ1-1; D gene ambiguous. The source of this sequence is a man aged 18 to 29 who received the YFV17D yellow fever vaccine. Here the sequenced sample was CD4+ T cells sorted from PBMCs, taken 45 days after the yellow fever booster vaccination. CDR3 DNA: TGCGCCAGCAGCCAAGAGGGCCTGAACACTGAAGCTTTCTTT. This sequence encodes CASSQEGLNTEAFF.